The rows below give T cell receptor beta chains drawn from one sample of a study of T cell responses to AZD1222 COVID-19 vaccine. Profiled with immunoSEQ multiplex PCR; TCRdb holds only in-frame clones, not every one. The data show about 150,000 clones, under 95% seen once. The material sequenced was peripheral blood, taken on day 0 of AZD1222 vaccination. The receptors originated from an adult in good health. Each CDR3 is given without its conserved first and last residue.

J gene | V gene | CDR3 protein
TRBJ2-7 | TRBV30 | AWSEGYEQY
TRBJ2-3 | TRBV7-9 | ASSLPQGLAEGVGDTQY
TRBJ1-1 | TRBV2 | ASRQGPNTEAF
TRBJ1-2 | TRBV28 | ASSGVAQNYGYT
TRBJ2-3 | TRBV9 | ASSVGPYTDTQY
TRBJ2-5 | TRBV19 | ASRPSLDDSKETQY
TRBJ2-1 | TRBV7-3 | ASSSTGTGVHEQF
TRBJ1-5 | TRBV19 | ASSISGPLGNQPQH
TRBJ2-7 | TRBV4-3 | ASSPRWSESGEQY
TRBJ2-7 | TRBV7-3 | ASSPPGEVKQY
TRBJ2-7 | TRBV25-1 | ASKEGGAYEQY
TRBJ2-2 | TRBV9 | ASSLPISRNTGELF
TRBJ1-2 | TRBV28 | ASISGGYGYT